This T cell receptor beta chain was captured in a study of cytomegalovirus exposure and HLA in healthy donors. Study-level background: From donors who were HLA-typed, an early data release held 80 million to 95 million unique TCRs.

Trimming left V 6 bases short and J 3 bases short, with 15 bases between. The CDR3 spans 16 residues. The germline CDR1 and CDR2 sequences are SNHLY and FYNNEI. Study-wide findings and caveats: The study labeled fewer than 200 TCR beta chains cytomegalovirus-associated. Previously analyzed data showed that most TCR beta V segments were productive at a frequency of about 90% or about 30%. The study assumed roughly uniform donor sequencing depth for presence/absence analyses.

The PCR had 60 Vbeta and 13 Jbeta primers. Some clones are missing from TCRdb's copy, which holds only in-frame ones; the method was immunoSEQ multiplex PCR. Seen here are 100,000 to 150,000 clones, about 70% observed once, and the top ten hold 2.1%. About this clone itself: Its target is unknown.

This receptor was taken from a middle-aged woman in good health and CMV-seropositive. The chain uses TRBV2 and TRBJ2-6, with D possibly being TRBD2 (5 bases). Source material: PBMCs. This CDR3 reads CASSADIGVGANVLTF. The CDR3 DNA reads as TGTGCCAGCAGCGCAGACATCGGGGTTGGGGCCAACGTCCTGACTTTC.